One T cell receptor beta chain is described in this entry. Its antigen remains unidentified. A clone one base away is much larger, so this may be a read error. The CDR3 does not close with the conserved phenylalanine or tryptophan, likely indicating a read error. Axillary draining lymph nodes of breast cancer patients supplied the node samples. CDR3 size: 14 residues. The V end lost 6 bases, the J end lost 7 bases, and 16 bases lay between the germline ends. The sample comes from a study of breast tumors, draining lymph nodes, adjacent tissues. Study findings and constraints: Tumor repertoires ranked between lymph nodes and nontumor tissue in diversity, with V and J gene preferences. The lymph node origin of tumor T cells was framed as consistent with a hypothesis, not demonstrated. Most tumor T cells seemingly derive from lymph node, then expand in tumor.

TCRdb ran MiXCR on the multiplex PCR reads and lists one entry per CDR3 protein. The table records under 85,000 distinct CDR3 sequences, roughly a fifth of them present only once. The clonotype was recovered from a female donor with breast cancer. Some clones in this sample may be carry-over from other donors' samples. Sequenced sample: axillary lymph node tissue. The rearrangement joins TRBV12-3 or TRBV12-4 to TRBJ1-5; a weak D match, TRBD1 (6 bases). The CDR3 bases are TGTGCCAGCAGACGAAACAGGGTTGGGCAGCCCCAGCATTTA. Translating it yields CASRRNRVGQPQHL.